Sequencing of this TCR beta chain was carried out in a study of shared clonotypes between healthy human individuals. General study points: Sequencing of the sorted subsets was shown by rarefaction to be incomplete despite large depth. Sequencing depth was a factor that was expected to affect clonotype sharing among donors.

In regard to this clone: The antigen remains undetermined.

TCRdb keeps only in-frame clones here, not all; method: immunoSEQ multiplex PCR. The repertoire holds roughly 640,000 clones, with 74% as singletons. Donors, without exception, were Caucasian adults residing in Nashville, Tennessee. Into CD45RA+ naive and CD45RA-negative memory subsets, the CD4+ cells were split. Germline lookup yields CDR1 MDHEN and CDR2 SYDVKM. The CDR3 is made up of 17 amino acids. The V end was cut by 2 bases, the J end by 4 bases, with 20 bases between. Material: memory CD4+ T cells sorted from blood. Subset noted: CD45RA-negative fraction. The sequence came from a woman aged 25 to 39 in good health. The genes are TRBV28 and TRBJ2-5; maybe TRBD1 (6 bases). The CDR3 is CASSLGVHWGQRETQYF. DNA of the CDR3: TGTGCCAGCAGTTTAGGGGTCCACTGGGGGCAAAGAGAGACCCAGTACTTC.